This entry lists 28 T cell receptor beta chains sequenced from one sample in a study of OX40 agonist ivuxolimab in advanced cancers. Some clones are missing from TCRdb's copy, which holds only in-frame ones; the method was immunoSEQ multiplex PCR. The sample holds 20,000 to 25,000 clones, 85% to 90% seen once. Sample: CD4+ or CD8+ T cells sorted from blood, taken in a trial of the OX40 agonist ivuxolimab. The receptor set was obtained from an adult with an advanced solid tumor such as melanoma, head and neck, liver or kidney cancer.

The chain couples TRBV27 to TRBJ2-3; D is unresolved. Germline V gene lookup returns CDR1 MNHEY and CDR2 SMNVEV (reference sequence). The germline V and J ends were trimmed by 5 bases and 0 bases, with 9 bases remaining between them. CDR3 size: 14 residues. The CDR3 is CASSPLDSTDTQYF. Written as DNA, the CDR3 is TGTGCCAGCAGTCCCCTGGACAGCACAGATACGCAGTATTTT.

The V and J genes are TRBV7-9 and TRBJ2-5; possibly TRBD1 or TRBD2 for D (5 bases each). The CDR3 extends over 17 amino acids. V was shortened by 3 bases and J by 5 bases, with 22 bases between the two germline ends. CDR1 and CDR2 from the germline V gene are SEHNR and FQNEAQ (reference sequence). This chain's CDR3 is CASSFNRDPSQRETQYF. CDR3 coding DNA: TGTGCCAGCAGCTTCAACCGGGACCCGTCCCAGAGGGAGACCCAGTACTTC.

This clone came up once. The chain has TRBV11-2 and TRBJ2-5; 9 bases align to TRBD1. The CDR3 sequence is 15 residues long. After removal of 3 bases from V and 5 bases from J, the junction contained 7 bases not matched to a gene. Germline V gene sequence: CDR1 SGHAT, CDR2 FQNNGV. In DNA, the CDR3 is TGTGCCAGCAGCTTCCCTACAGGGGGCGCGGAGACCCAGTACTTC. This codes for CASSFPTGGAETQYF.

The chain is built from TRBV6-5 and TRBJ1-1, with 7 bases fitting TRBD1. The length of the CDR3 is 13 residues. Germline V CDR1 and CDR2: MNHEY, SVGAGI. V lost 4 bases, J lost 5 bases, and 4 bases stayed unmatched. The CDR3 protein is CASSSGGRTEAFF. CDR3 nucleotides: TGTGCCAGCAGTTCAGGGGGGCGGACTGAAGCTTTCTTT.

V is TRBV7-2 and J is TRBJ2-1; TRBD2 aligns across 10 bases. Trimming removed 2 bases from V and 4 bases from J; junction bases left unmatched: 2. Germline assignment: CDR1 SGHTA and CDR2 FQGNSA. CDR3 length: 15 residues. Here the CDR3 DNA reads TGTGCCAGCAGCTTACTAGCGGGGGTTTACAATGAGCAGTTCTTC. It codes for CASSLLAGVYNEQFF.

The chain has TRBV11-2 and TRBJ2-1; 11 nucleotides match TRBD2. J gave up 8 bases and V 5 bases, and 5 bases lay outside the gene matches. CDR3 size: 14 residues. Germline CDR1 reads SGHAT; CDR2 reads FQNNGV. The CDR3 region has the DNA TGTGCCAGCAGCCTTACTAGCGGGGGAGATGAGCAGTTCTTC. This encodes CASSLTSGGDEQFF.

The CDR3 protein is CAISESVLGLGIPHYNEQFF. CDR3 sequence (DNA): TGTGCCATCAGTGAGTCTGTTCTGGGCTTGGGCATCCCCCACTACAATGAGCAGTTCTTC. V gene TRBV10-3 combines with J gene TRBJ2-1; D unclear. Trimming cost V 0 bases and J 3 bases, with 24 bases left between them. Germline CDR1 is ENHRY and CDR2 is SYGVKD. CDR3 length equals 20 residues.

The chain links TRBV6-6 to TRBJ1-1; D ambiguous. V shed 6 bases and J shed 5 bases, with 7 bases lying between them. This CDR3 is 11 amino acids long. Germline-derived CDR1 and CDR2 are MNHNY and SVGAGI (reference sequence). The CDR3 region has the DNA TGTGCCAGCAGCCCGGGGACTGAAGCTTTCTTT. Its protein product is CASSPGTEAFF.

V gene TRBV2 combines with J gene TRBJ2-7; the D gene is possibly TRBD1 (5 bases). V lost 7 bases and J 1 base, leaving 11 bases between the germline ends. CDR1 is SNHLY, CDR2 FYNNEI, per germline. This CDR3 has 13 residues. In nucleotides, the CDR3 is TGTGCCAGCACTGCAACAGGTTCCTACGAGCAGTACTTC. It codes for CASTATGSYEQYF.

The chain combines TRBV27 with TRBJ2-7; 8 nucleotides agree with TRBD1. The trim removed 4 bases at V and 3 bases at J, leaving 8 bases unmatched. This CDR3 is 15 amino acids long. Germline V CDR1 and CDR2: MNHEY, SMNVEV (reference sequence). This CDR3 reads CASSSLQGADYEQYF. As DNA, the CDR3 is TGTGCCAGCAGTTCACTCCAGGGGGCGGACTACGAGCAGTACTTC.

J is TRBJ2-2 and V is TRBV27; the match to TRBD1 covers 9 bases. Per germline, CDR1 MNHEY and CDR2 SMNVEV (reference sequence). CDR3 length: 15 amino acids. Trimming took 8 bases from V and 8 from J; bases not matched to a gene: 12. CDR3 nucleotides: TGTGCCAGCGGCCCTCGGACAGGGGCGGGTGGGGAGCTGTTTTTT. This sequence encodes CASGPRTGAGGELFF.

The chain has TRBV5-1 and TRBJ2-7; the D gene is possibly TRBD2 (5 bases). The CDR3 has 15 amino acids. Germline loops: CDR1 SGHRS, CDR2 YFSETQ. Trimming left V 0 bases short and J 2 bases short, with 12 bases between. In nucleotides, the CDR3 is TGCGCCAGCAGCTTGGAGGCAAGTAGCGCCTACGAGCAGTACTTC. Amino acid sequence: CASSLEASSAYEQYF.

The chain recombines TRBV19 with TRBJ2-2; 10 positions agree with TRBD1. The CDR3 is made up of 16 amino acids. The V gene end was trimmed by 9 bases and the J gene end by 3 bases; junction bases not matched to a gene: 10. The germline CDR1 and CDR2 sequences are LNHDA and SQIVND (reference sequence). The CDR3 loop is CASHGSGQGYTGELFF. The DNA of the CDR3 is TGTGCCAGCCACGGTTCGGGACAGGGGTACACCGGGGAGCTGTTTTTT.

J is TRBJ2-7 and V is TRBV29-1; perhaps TRBD1 as D (6 bases). Germline loops: CDR1 SQVTM, CDR2 ANQGSEA. CDR3 length equals 13 residues. V was pared by 2 bases and J by 2 bases, with 10 bases between. The CDR3 loop is CSVEQGTTYEQYF. CDR3 DNA sequence: TGCAGCGTTGAACAGGGGACAACCTACGAGCAGTACTTC.

The gene calls are TRBV11-2 and TRBJ2-2; tentatively, D is TRBD2 (6 bases). The CDR3 runs to 16 residues. Per germline, CDR1 SGHAT and CDR2 FQNNGV. V was pared by 5 bases and J by 5 bases, with 18 bases between. The CDR3 region has the DNA TGTGCCAGCAGCCCCCTAACGGGGGTAAATACCGGGGAGCTGTTTTTT. Protein product: CASSPLTGVNTGELFF.

A note on this clone: This sample includes further DNA sequences coding for the same CDR3. V is TRBV7-9 and J is TRBJ2-3; TRBD2 aligns across 13 bases. The CDR3 totals 16 residues. Germline V gene lookup returns CDR1 SEHNR and CDR2 FQNEAQ (reference sequence). V dropped 2 bases and J dropped 4; count of bases not matched to a gene: 3. CDR3 sequence (DNA): TGTGCCAGCAGCTTAATGGGACTAGCGGGATCAGATACGCAGTATTTT. Translating it yields CASSLMGLAGSDTQYF.

The chain uses TRBV27 and TRBJ2-2; D uncertain. Germline V gene lookup returns CDR1 MNHEY and CDR2 SMNVEV (reference sequence). The V end was cut by 4 bases, the J end by 4 bases, with 7 bases between. CDR3 size: 13 residues. CDR3 nucleotide sequence: TGTGCCAGCAGTTCCGACTTCACCGGGGAGCTGTTTTTT. Protein: CASSSDFTGELFF.

The gene calls are TRBV6-1 and TRBJ2-7; the D gene is possibly TRBD1 (7 bases). The CDR3 extends over 14 amino acids. Germline-derived CDR1 and CDR2 are MNHNS and SASEGT. V gave up 1 base and J gave up 3 bases, with 10 bases separating them. In DNA form, the CDR3 reads TGTGCCAGCAGTGAAGACAGGGGAGGCTACGAGCAGTACTTC. It specifies CASSEDRGGYEQYF.

V usage is TRBV21-1 and J usage is TRBJ1-5; TRBD1 reflects the table's D call only, with no check against the DNA. TRBV21-1 is annotated as a pseudogene. The length of the CDR3 is 16 residues. The CDR3 loop reads CASSHMTGGGNQPQHF. The CDR3 nucleotides read TGTGCCAGCAGCCATATGACAGGGGGAGGCAATCAGCCCCAGCATTTT.

The gene calls are TRBV7-9 and TRBJ2-7, with D perhaps TRBD1 (5 bases). Trimming took off 1 base at V and 2 bases at J, with 12 bases between the two ends. Per germline, CDR1 SEHNR and CDR2 FQNEAQ (reference sequence). CDR3 length equals 15 residues. CDR3 protein: CASSLESAGTYEQYF. The CDR3 DNA is TGTGCCAGCAGCTTAGAAAGCGCAGGGACCTACGAGCAGTACTTC. Full variable domain (remainder filled in from reference TRBV7-9 and TRBJ2-7): DTGVSQNPRHKITKRGQNVTFRCDPISEHNRLYWYRQTLGQGPEFLTYFQNEAQLEKSRLLSDRFSAERPKGSFSTLEIQRTEQGDSAMYLCASSLESAGTYEQYFGPGTRLTVT.

This clone came up once. The chain is built from TRBV5-6 and TRBJ2-7; maybe TRBD1 (6 bases). V was cut by 3 bases and J by 0 bases, with 13 bases left in between. The germline V gene encodes CDR1 SGHDT and CDR2 YYEEEE. The CDR3 contains 15 residues. As DNA, the CDR3 is TGTGCCAGCAGCTACCAGACAGGAAACTCCTACGAGCAGTACTTC. It translates to CASSYQTGNSYEQYF. The full variable domain, in which reference TRBV5-6 and TRBJ2-7 provide the parts outside the CDR3, is DAGVTQSPTHLIKTRGQQVTLRCSPKSGHDTVSWYQQALGQGPQFIFQYYEEEERQRGNFPDRFSGHQFPNYSSELNVNALLLGDSALYLCASSYQTGNSYEQYFGPGTRLTVT.

This CDR3 reads CASSDRDRSRDEQYF. CDR3 nucleotide sequence: TGTGCCAGCAGCGACCGGGACCGCTCTCGGGACGAGCAGTACTTC. The chain recombines TRBV7-9 with TRBJ2-7; D might be TRBD1 or TRBD2, each matching 5 bases. Trimming pared 5 bases from V and 5 bases from J, leaving 19 bases between. The CDR3 loop spans 15 amino acids. Germline V CDR1 and CDR2: SEHNR, FQNEAQ (reference sequence). Full variable domain (remainder filled in from reference TRBV7-9 and TRBJ2-7): DTGVSQNPRHKITKRGQNVTFRCDPISEHNRLYWYRQTLGQGPEFLTYFQNEAQLEKSRLLSDRFSAERPKGSFSTLEIQRTEQGDSAMYLCASSDRDRSRDEQYFGPGTRLTVT.

This chain joins TRBV7-9 and TRBJ2-7; D gene uncertain. Trimming pared 6 bases from V and 2 bases from J, leaving 11 bases between. Germline CDR1 reads SEHNR; CDR2 reads FQNEAQ (reference sequence). The CDR3 totals 13 residues. CDR3 DNA sequence: TGTGCCAGCAGTTACGGGCGGCCCTACGAGCAGTACTTC. Its translation is CASSYGRPYEQYF.

The chain employs TRBV13 and TRBJ2-3; D might be TRBD1 or TRBD2, each matching 6 bases. CDR1 is PRHDT and CDR2 is FYEKMQ in the germline V gene (reference sequence). Trimming cost V 0 bases and J 0 bases, with 13 bases left between them. This CDR3 comprises 17 residues. Written as DNA, the CDR3 is TGTGCCAGCAGCTTAGGCGGTTTGGGGGGCAGCACAGATACGCAGTATTTT. This sequence encodes CASSLGGLGGSTDTQYF.

V usage is TRBV25-1 and J usage is TRBJ1-6; D not resolved. This CDR3 has 16 residues. Trimming left V 1 base short and J 7 bases short, with 14 bases between. Germline assignment: CDR1 MGHDK and CDR2 SYGVNS. This CDR3 reads CASSEFGPLSNSPLHF. DNA for the CDR3: TGTGCCAGCAGTGAATTTGGCCCACTTTCCAATTCACCCCTCCACTTT.

The rearrangement links TRBV5-4 to TRBJ2-3; D is uncertain. The CDR3 runs to 12 residues. CDR1 is SGHNT, CDR2 YYREEE, per germline (reference sequence). Trimming stripped 6 bases from V and 0 bases from J, with 5 bases between. The CDR3 nucleotides read TGTGCCAGCATTGCTAGCACAGATACGCAGTATTTT. This translates into CASIASTDTQYF.

This clone was counted a single time. This chain joins TRBV5-4 and TRBJ2-7; possibly TRBD2 for D (5 bases). V shed 0 bases and J shed 7 bases, with 8 bases lying between them. The CDR3 contains 12 residues. Germline V gene lookup returns CDR1 SGHNT and CDR2 YYREEE (reference sequence). As DNA, the CDR3 is TGTGCCAGCAGCTTGGGGACTGCAGAGCAGTACTTC. Translated, it gives CASSLGTAEQYF.

This clone was counted between two and nine times. The chain couples TRBV7-9 to TRBJ2-1; unclear D gene. This CDR3 contains 15 residues. Germline V CDR1 and CDR2: SEHNR, FQNEAQ (reference sequence). Deletions cut 3 bases from V and 6 bases from J, with 15 bases between. CDR3 sequence (DNA): TGTGCCAGCAGCTTCCCTTTTACAAGGATCAATGAGCAGTTCTTC. Protein product: CASSFPFTRINEQFF. The entire variable domain, with the rest obtained from reference TRBV7-9 and TRBJ2-1, is as follows: DTGVSQNPRHKITKRGQNVTFRCDPISEHNRLYWYRQTLGQGPEFLTYFQNEAQLEKSRLLSDRFSAERPKGSFSTLEIQRTEQGDSAMYLCASSFPFTRINEQFFGPGTRLTVL.